This T cell receptor (beta chain) derives from a study of cytomegalovirus exposure and HLA in healthy donors. About the research overall: Earlier findings included about 120 million unique TCR beta sequences obtained from about 180 million T cells.

Use of 60 Vbeta and 13 Jbeta primers characterized the PCR. Using immunoSEQ multiplex PCR, the repertoire was profiled, and TCRdb retains in-frame clones only, with some absent. The table includes approximately 170,000 clones, around 76% detected once. The CDR3 covers 12 residues. The trim removed 4 bases at V and 4 bases at J, leaving 1 base unmatched. Germline lookup yields CDR1 MDHEN and CDR2 SYDVKM. The chain employs TRBV28 and TRBJ2-7; 7 nucleotides align to TRBD1. The receptor's source is a man aged 35 to 55 in good health and CMV-seronegative. The specimen sequenced was PBMCs. Here the CDR3 DNA reads TGTGCCAGCAGTTCAGGGGGATACGAGCAGTACGTC. It encodes CASSSGGYEQYV.